This T cell receptor beta chain was documented in a study of cytomegalovirus exposure and HLA in healthy donors. Turning to the study itself: Among the roughly 370 genotyped donors, approximately 80% were placed in the Caucasian-associated ancestry cluster.

The germline CDR1 and CDR2 sequences are SGHRS and YFSETQ. Trimming removed 1 base at V and 4 bases at J, with 8 bases between. The CDR3 sequence is 14 residues long. As regards this clone: The antigen remains unidentified.

General observations from the study: Later on, analysis showed that most CMV-associated TCR beta chains appeared to be HLA-restricted. Cytomegalovirus-associated status was assigned to 150 to 200 TCR beta chains.

60 Vbeta and 13 Jbeta primers were used in PCR. The repertoire was sequenced with immunoSEQ multiplex PCR; TCRdb's copy has only in-frame clones and lacks some. Of under 95,000 clones listed, more than 75% are singletons. The sample was PBMCs. The clonotype comes from a young man in good health and CMV-seropositive. This chain uses TRBV5-1 with TRBJ2-2; a weak D match, TRBD1 (7 bases). CDR3 sequence reads: CASSLQGGTGELFF. The CDR3 region has the DNA TGCGCCAGCAGCTTGCAGGGGGGCACCGGGGAGCTGTTTTTT.